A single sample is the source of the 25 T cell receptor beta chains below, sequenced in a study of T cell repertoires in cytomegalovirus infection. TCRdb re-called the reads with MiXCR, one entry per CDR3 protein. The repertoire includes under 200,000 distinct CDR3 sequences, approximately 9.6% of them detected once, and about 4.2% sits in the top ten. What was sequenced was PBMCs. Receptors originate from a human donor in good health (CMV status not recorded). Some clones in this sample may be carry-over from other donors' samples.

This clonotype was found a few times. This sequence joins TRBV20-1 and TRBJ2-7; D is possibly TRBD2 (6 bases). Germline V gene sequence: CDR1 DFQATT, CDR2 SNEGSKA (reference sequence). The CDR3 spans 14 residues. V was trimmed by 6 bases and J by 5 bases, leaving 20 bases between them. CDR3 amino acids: CSAGTWEWGDEQYF. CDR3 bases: TGCAGTGCGGGTACTTGGGAGTGGGGGGACGAGCAGTACTTC.

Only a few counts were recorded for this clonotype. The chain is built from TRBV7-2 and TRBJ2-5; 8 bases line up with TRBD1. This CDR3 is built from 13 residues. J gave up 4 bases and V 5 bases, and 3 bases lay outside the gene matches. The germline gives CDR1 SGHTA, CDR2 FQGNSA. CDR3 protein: CASSQDRAETQYF. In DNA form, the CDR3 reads TGTGCCAGCAGCCAGGACAGGGCAGAGACCCAGTACTTC.

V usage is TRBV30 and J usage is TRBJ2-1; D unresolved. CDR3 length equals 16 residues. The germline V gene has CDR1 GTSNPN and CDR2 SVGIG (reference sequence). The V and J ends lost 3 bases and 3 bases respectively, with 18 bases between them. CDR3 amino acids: CAWSTQATPRYNEQFF. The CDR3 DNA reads TGTGCCTGGAGCACCCAGGCGACCCCCCGCTACAATGAGCAGTTCTTC.

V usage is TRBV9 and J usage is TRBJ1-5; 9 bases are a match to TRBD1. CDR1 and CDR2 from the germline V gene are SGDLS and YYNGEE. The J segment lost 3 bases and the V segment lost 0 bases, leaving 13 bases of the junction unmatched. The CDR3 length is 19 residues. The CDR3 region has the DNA TGTGCCAGCAGCGTAGTAAGGTTAAAGGGGACAGGGATCAATCAGCCCCAGCATTTT. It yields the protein CASSVVRLKGTGINQPQHF.

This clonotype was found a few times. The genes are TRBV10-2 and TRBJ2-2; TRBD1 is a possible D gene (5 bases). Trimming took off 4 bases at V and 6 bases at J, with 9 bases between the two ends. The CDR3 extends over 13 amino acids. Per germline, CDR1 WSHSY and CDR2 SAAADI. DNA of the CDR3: TGCGCCAGCAGTGTTGGGGCCGCCGGGGAGCTGTTTTTT. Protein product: CASSVGAAGELFF.

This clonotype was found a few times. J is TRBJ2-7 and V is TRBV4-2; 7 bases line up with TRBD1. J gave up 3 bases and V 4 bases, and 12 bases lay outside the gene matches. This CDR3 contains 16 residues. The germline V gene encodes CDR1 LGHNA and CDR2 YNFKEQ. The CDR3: CASSRPLPGQLYEQYF. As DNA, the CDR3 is TGTGCCAGCAGCCGCCCACTTCCGGGACAGCTCTACGAGCAGTACTTC.

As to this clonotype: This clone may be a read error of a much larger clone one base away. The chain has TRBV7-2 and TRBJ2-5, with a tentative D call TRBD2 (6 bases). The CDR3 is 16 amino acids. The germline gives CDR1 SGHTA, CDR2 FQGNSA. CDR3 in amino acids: CANSSDPTRAKETQYF. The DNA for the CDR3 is TGTGCCAACAGCTCAGACCCGACTAGAGCGAAAGAGACCCAGTACTTC.

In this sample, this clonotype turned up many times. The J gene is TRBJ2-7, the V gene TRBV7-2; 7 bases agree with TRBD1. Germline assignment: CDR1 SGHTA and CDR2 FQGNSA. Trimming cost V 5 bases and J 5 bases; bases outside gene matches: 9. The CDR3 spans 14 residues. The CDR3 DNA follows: TGTGCCAGCAGCCCGGTGACAGGGACGGACGAGCAGTACTTC. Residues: CASSPVTGTDEQYF.

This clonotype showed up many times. The chain's CDR3 is CATSRKDSGYGYTF. CDR3 coding DNA: TGTGCCACCAGCAGGAAGGACAGTGGGTATGGCTACACCTTC. The genes are TRBV15 and TRBJ1-2; D is perhaps TRBD1 (6 bases). The CDR3 is 14 amino acids. The V and J ends lost 3 bases and 5 bases respectively, with 13 bases between them. In germline, CDR1 is LNHNV, CDR2 YYDKDF (reference sequence).

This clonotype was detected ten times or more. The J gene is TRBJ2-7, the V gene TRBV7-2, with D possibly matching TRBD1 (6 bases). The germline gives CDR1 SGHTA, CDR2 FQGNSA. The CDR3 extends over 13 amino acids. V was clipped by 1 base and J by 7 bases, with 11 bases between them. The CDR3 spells CASSLVGAREQYF. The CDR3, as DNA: TGTGCCAGCAGCTTAGTGGGGGCGCGGGAGCAGTACTTC.

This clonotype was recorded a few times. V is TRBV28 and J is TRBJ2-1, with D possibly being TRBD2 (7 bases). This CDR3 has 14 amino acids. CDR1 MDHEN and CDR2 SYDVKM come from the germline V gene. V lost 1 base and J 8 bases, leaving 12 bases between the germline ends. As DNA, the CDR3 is TGTGCCAGCAGTTTATTACCGGGGGGCGATGAGCAGTTCTTC. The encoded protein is CASSLLPGGDEQFF.

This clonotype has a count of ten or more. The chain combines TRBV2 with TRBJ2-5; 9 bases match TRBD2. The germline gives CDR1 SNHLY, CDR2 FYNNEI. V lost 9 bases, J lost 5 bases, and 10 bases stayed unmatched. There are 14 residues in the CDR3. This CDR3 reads CASREGLARETQYF. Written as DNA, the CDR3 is TGTGCCAGTCGGGAGGGACTAGCTCGTGAGACCCAGTACTTC.

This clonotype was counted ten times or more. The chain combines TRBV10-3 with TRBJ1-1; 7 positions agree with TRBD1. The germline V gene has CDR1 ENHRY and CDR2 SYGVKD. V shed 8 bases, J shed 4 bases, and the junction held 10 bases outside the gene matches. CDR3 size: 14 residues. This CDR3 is CAIGSRGLVTEAFF. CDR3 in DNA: TGTGCCATCGGTAGCAGGGGGTTGGTCACTGAAGCTTTCTTT.

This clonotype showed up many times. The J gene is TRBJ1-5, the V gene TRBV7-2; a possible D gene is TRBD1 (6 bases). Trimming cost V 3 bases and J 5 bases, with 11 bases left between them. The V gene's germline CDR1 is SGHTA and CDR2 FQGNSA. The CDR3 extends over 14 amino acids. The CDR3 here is CASSFVYRDQPQHF. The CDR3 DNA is TGTGCCAGCAGCTTTGTTTACAGGGATCAGCCCCAGCATTTT.

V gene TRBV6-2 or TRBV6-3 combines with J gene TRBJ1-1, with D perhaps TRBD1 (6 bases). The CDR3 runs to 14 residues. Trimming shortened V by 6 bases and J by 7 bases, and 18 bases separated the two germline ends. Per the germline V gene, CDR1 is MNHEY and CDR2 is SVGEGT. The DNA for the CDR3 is TGTGCCAGCAGGCAGACAGGAGCTGCTAGTGAAGCTTTCTTT. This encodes CASRQTGAASEAFF.

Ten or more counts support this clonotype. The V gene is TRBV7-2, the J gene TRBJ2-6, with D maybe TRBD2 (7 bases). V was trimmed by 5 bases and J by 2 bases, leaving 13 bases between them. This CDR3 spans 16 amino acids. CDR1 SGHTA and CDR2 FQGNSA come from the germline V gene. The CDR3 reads CASSDGGGPGANVLTF. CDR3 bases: TGTGCCAGCAGCGATGGGGGGGGGCCTGGGGCCAACGTCCTGACTTTC. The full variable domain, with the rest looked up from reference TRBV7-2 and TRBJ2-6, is GAGVSQSPSNKVTEKGKDVELRCDPISGHTALYWYRQSLGQGLEFLIYFQGNSAPDKSGLPSDRFSAERTGGSVSTLTIQRTQQEDSAVYLCASSDGGGPGANVLTFGAGSRLTVL.

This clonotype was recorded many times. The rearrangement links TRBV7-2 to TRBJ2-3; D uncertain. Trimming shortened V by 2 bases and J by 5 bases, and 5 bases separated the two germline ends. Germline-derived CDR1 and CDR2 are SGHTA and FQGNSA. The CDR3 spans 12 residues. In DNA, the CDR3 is TGTGCCAGCAGCTTACTGGTAGATACGCAGTATTTT. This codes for CASSLLVDTQYF.

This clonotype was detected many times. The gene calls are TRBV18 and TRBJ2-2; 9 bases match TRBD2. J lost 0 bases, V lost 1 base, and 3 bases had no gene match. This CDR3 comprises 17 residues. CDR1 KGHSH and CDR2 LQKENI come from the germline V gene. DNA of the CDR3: TGTGCCAGCTCACCACTAGCGGGGGCTACGAACACCGGGGAGCTGTTTTTT. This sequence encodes CASSPLAGATNTGELFF.

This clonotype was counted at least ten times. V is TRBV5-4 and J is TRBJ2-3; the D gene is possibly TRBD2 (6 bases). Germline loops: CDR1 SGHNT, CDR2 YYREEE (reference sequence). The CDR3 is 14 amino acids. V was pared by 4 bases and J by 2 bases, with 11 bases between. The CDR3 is CASSQGLNTDTQYF. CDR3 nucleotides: TGTGCCAGCAGCCAGGGACTCAACACAGATACGCAGTATTTT.

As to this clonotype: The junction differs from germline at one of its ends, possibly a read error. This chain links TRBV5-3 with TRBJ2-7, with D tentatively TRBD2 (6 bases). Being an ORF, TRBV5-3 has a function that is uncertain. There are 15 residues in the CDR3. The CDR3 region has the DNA TGTGCCAGCAGCTTGGCGGCTAGCGCGACCTACGAGCAGTACTTC. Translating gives CASSLAASATYEQYF.

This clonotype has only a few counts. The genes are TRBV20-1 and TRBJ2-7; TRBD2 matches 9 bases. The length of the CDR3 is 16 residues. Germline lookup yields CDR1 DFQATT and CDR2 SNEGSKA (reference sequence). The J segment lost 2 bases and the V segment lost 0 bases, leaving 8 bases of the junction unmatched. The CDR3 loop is CSARDPQRGDTYEQYF. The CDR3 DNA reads TGCAGTGCTAGAGATCCGCAGCGGGGGGACACCTACGAGCAGTACTTC.

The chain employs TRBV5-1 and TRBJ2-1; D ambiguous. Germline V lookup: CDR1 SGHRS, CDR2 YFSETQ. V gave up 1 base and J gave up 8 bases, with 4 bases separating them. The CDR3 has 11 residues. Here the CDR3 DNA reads TGCGCCAGCAGCTTGAGTTATGAGCAGTTCTTC. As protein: CASSLSYEQFF.

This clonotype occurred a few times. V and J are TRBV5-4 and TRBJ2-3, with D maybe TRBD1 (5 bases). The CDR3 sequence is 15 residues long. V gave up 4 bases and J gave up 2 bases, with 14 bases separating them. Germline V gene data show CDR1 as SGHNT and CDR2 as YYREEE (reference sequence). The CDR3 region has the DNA TGTGCCAGCAGCCGTTGGCAGGGCCACACAGATACGCAGTATTTT. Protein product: CASSRWQGHTDTQYF.

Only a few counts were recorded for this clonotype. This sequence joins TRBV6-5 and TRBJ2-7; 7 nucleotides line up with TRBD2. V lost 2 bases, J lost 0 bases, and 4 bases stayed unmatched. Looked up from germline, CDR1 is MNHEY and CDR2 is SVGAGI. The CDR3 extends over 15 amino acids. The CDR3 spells CASSYRGGSSYEQYF. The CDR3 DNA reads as TGTGCCAGCAGTTACCGGGGCGGGAGCTCCTACGAGCAGTACTTC.

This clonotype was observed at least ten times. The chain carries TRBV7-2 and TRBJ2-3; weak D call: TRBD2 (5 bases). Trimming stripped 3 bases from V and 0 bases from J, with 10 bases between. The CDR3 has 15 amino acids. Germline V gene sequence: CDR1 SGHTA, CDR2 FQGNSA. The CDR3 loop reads CASSFAGTSTDTQYF. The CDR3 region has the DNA TGTGCCAGCAGCTTTGCGGGTACGAGCACAGATACGCAGTATTTT.